The next 23 T cell receptor beta chains were all read from a single sample in a study of blood T cell repertoires in COVID-19. Clones were sequenced by immunoSEQ multiplex PCR, and TCRdb holds only the in-frame ones, with some missing. This sample has 450,000 or so clones; about 92% occur once, and the top ten carry about 0.6%. Sequenced input: PBMCs or T cells enriched from blood (not recorded which). These receptors were obtained from a man between 18 and 29 years old who had recovered from COVID-19.

The chain uses TRBV19 and TRBJ1-5; 7 nucleotides align to TRBD1. V shed 8 bases and J 1 base; nucleotides not matched to a gene: 5. This CDR3 spans 14 amino acids. CDR1 is LNHDA and CDR2 is SQIVND in the germline V gene (reference sequence). The CDR3 sequence: CASGQGVSNQPQHF. In DNA form, the CDR3 reads TGTGCCAGTGGCCAGGGGGTAAGCAATCAGCCCCAGCATTTT.

V and J are TRBV9 and TRBJ2-3, with 9 bases aligning to TRBD2. The CDR3 loop spans 16 amino acids. Trimming at V came to 2 bases and at J to 4 bases, leaving 8 bases not matched to a gene. Per germline, CDR1 SGDLS and CDR2 YYNGEE. The CDR3 DNA is TGTGCCAGCAGCGTGGCCCCGACTAGCGGCGCAGATACGCAGTATTTT. Translated: CASSVAPTSGADTQYF.

The J gene is TRBJ1-6, the V gene TRBV6-5; D is ambiguous. The germline V and J ends were trimmed by 5 bases and 13 bases, with 15 bases remaining between them. This CDR3 is built from 13 residues. Germline V lookup: CDR1 MNHEY, CDR2 SVGAGI. The CDR3 region is CASSPPARSPLHF. CDR3 coding DNA: TGTGCCAGCAGTCCCCCGGCGAGGAGCCCCCTCCACTTT.

V is TRBV7-3 and J is TRBJ2-7; TRBD2 aligns across 12 bases. The CDR3 sequence is 17 residues long. Trimming at V came to 5 bases and at J to 5 bases, leaving 13 bases not matched to a gene. Germline values: CDR1 SGHTA, CDR2 FQGTGA. CDR3 sequence reads: CASSLTSGGGGRHEQYF. The DNA of the CDR3 is TGTGCCAGCAGCCTGACTAGCGGGGGAGGCGGCCGCCACGAGCAGTACTTC. Full variable domain (outside the CDR3, taken from reference TRBV7-3 and TRBJ2-7): GAGVSQTPSNKVTEKGKYVELRCDPISGHTALYWYRQSLGQGPEFLIYFQGTGAADDSGLPNDRFFAVRPEGSVSTLKIQRTERGDSAVYLCASSLTSGGGGRHEQYFGPGTRLTVT.

This chain links TRBV2 with TRBJ1-6, with 8 bases fitting TRBD1. V shed 6 bases, J shed 7 bases, and the junction held 8 bases outside the gene matches. This CDR3 is 15 amino acids long. Germline V gives CDR1 SNHLY, CDR2 FYNNEI. This CDR3 is CASSRQGAKNSPLHF. CDR3 nucleotides: TGTGCCAGCAGCCGGCAGGGGGCAAAGAATTCACCCCTCCACTTT.

A single count supports this clone. The rearrangement uses TRBV4-1 and TRBJ2-7; TRBD2 aligns across 8 bases. Germline CDR1 reads MGHRA; CDR2 reads YSYEKL. Unmatched junction bases numbered 6, after V lost 5 bases and J lost 0 bases. This CDR3 region has 15 residues. CDR3 sequence: CASSGAGGHSYEQYF. The CDR3 coding sequence is TGCGCCAGCAGCGGGGCGGGAGGCCACTCCTACGAGCAGTACTTC.

The CDR3 here is CASSPYTRTDTQYF. DNA for the CDR3: TGTGCCAGCAGCCCCTATACCCGCACAGATACGCAGTATTTT. V is TRBV3-1 (or the pseudogene TRBV3-2) and J is TRBJ2-3, with D hard to call. There are 14 residues in the CDR3. V gave up 4 bases and J gave up 1 base, with 9 bases separating them. The germline CDR1 and CDR2 sequences are LGHDT and YNNKEL (reference sequence).

The chain uses TRBV7-3 and TRBJ2-1; D is perhaps TRBD2 (6 bases). The ends were cut back, 4 bases at V and 10 bases at J, with 14 bases in the middle. CDR3 size: 13 residues. Per the germline V gene, CDR1 is SGHTA and CDR2 is FQGTGA. CDR3 sequence reads: CASSSGGRKEQFF. Here the CDR3 DNA reads TGTGCCAGCAGCTCCGGAGGGCGCAAGGAGCAGTTCTTC.

V is TRBV4-1 and J is TRBJ2-7; D possibly corresponds to TRBD1 (5 bases). The germline gives CDR1 MGHRA, CDR2 YSYEKL. This CDR3 contains 15 residues. V gave up 1 base and J gave up 0 bases, with 10 bases separating them. CDR3 in DNA: TGCGCCAGCAGCCAAGGACAGTATAACTCCTACGAGCAGTACTTC. Its translation is CASSQGQYNSYEQYF.

This clone was observed a single time. This chain connects TRBV5-1 to TRBJ2-7, with 10 bases identical to TRBD2. The CDR3 is made up of 13 amino acids. The trim removed 4 bases at V and 4 bases at J, leaving 2 bases unmatched. CDR1 is SGHRS, CDR2 YFSETQ, per germline. In DNA, the CDR3 is TGCGCCAGCAGCGCTAGCGGGAGTTACGAGCAGTACTTC. Translation: CASSASGSYEQYF.

This clone was counted a single time. The V gene is TRBV6-5, the J gene TRBJ2-7; the match to TRBD1 covers 9 bases. Trimming cost V 8 bases and J 4 bases; bases outside gene matches: 12. Germline V gene data show CDR1 as MNHEY and CDR2 as SVGAGI. CDR3 length equals 15 residues. CDR3 nucleotides: TGTGCCAGCGGGGGACCGGGACAGGGTAGGTACGAGCAGTACTTC. It specifies CASGGPGQGRYEQYF.

This chain links TRBV2 with TRBJ1-5; no definite D call. The CDR3 is made up of 15 amino acids. From germline, CDR1 is SNHLY and CDR2 FYNNEI. Trimming cost V 9 bases and J 3 bases, with 18 bases left between them. The CDR3 nucleotides read TGTGCCAGTAGCGCAGGACCGAACCCCAATCAGCCCCAGCATTTT. As protein: CASSAGPNPNQPQHF.

Concerning this clone: The sample carries other DNA sequences with the same CDR3. This chain links TRBV28 with TRBJ1-1; D unresolved. This CDR3 comprises 12 residues. Germline assignment: CDR1 MDHEN and CDR2 SYDVKM. Deletions cut 1 base from V and 4 bases from J, with 4 bases between. The DNA for the CDR3 is TGTGCCAGCAGTTTATACGGCACTGAAGCTTTCTTT. Its protein product is CASSLYGTEAFF.

The J gene is TRBJ1-5, the V gene TRBV6-1; TRBD1 aligns across 8 bases. The CDR3 loop spans 18 amino acids. Per germline, CDR1 MNHNS and CDR2 SASEGT. Losses at the gene ends were 2 bases for V and 0 bases for J; bases not matched to a gene: 9. In DNA form, the CDR3 reads TGTGCCAGCAGTGAACAGGCAGGGGGCCGTATTAGCAATCAGCCCCAGCATTTT. The encoded protein is CASSEQAGGRISNQPQHF.

This chain uses TRBV29-1 with TRBJ2-7; a possible D gene is TRBD1 (5 bases). CDR1 SQVTM and CDR2 ANQGSEA come from the germline V gene. Trimming left V 5 bases short and J 5 bases short, with 25 bases between. CDR3 size: 16 residues. CDR3 sequence reads: CSVSTRASKPFDEQYF. As DNA, the CDR3 is TGCAGCGTTTCGACCAGGGCCTCCAAACCCTTTGACGAGCAGTACTTC.

The sample holds one count of this clone. V and J are TRBV18 and TRBJ1-1; D ambiguous. CDR1 is KGHSH and CDR2 is LQKENI in the germline V gene. V was pared by 5 bases and J by 3 bases, with 13 bases between. The CDR3 extends over 14 amino acids. This CDR3 reads CASSNQVKDTEAFF. The CDR3 DNA is TGTGCCAGCTCAAATCAGGTTAAGGACACTGAAGCTTTCTTT.

The rearrangement links TRBV18 to TRBJ2-2; tentatively, D is TRBD1 (5 bases). Trimming removed 3 bases from V and 0 bases from J, with 8 bases in between. The CDR3 spans 15 residues. Per germline, CDR1 KGHSH and CDR2 LQKENI. CDR3 sequence: CASSPGHTNTGELFF. The CDR3 coding sequence is TGTGCCAGCTCACCCGGACACACGAACACCGGGGAGCTGTTTTTT.

The genes are TRBV15 and TRBJ2-7, with TRBD1 identical over 10 bases. In germline, CDR1 is LNHNV, CDR2 YYDKDF (reference sequence). CDR3 size: 14 residues. The V gene end was trimmed by 5 bases and the J gene end by 3 bases; junction bases not matched to a gene: 4. The DNA of the CDR3 is TGTGCCACCAGCCCGCGGACAGGGGGCTACGAGCAGTACTTC. This codes for CATSPRTGGYEQYF.

In its sample, this clone was seen once. The chain links TRBV7-9 to TRBJ2-7; the match to TRBD2 covers 11 bases. CDR3 length equals 14 residues. With V trimmed by 3 bases and J by 3 bases, 1 base remained unmatched. CDR1 is SEHNR and CDR2 is FQNEAQ in the germline V gene (reference sequence). The CDR3 bases are TGTGCCAGCAGCTTCACTAGCGGGAGCTACGAGCAGTACTTC. Translated: CASSFTSGSYEQYF.

This chain connects TRBV11-3 to TRBJ2-5; TRBD2 agrees at 10 bases. The CDR3 sequence is 19 residues long. V shed 0 bases, J shed 6 bases, and the junction held 16 bases outside the gene matches. Germline V gives CDR1 SGHNT, CDR2 YENEEA. For the CDR3, the DNA is TGTGCCAGCAGCTTAGAGGGGTCTAGCGGGGGCCTCAGTGAAAAGACCCAGTACTTC. The encoded protein is CASSLEGSSGGLSEKTQYF.

The genes are TRBV5-1 and TRBJ1-2, with TRBD1 matching over 9 bases. CDR1 SGHRS and CDR2 YFSETQ come from the germline V gene. V was pared by 4 bases and J by 6 bases, with 4 bases of the junction left unmatched. The CDR3 covers 13 residues. CDR3 region: CASSTGQGDGYTF. DNA of the CDR3: TGCGCCAGCAGCACGGGACAGGGAGATGGCTACACCTTC.

V and J are TRBV29-1 and TRBJ2-5; D not resolved. Germline V lookup: CDR1 SQVTM, CDR2 ANQGSEA. The CDR3 is 12 amino acids. V shed 6 bases and J shed 0 bases, with 8 bases lying between them. CDR3 sequence reads: CSVPRYQETQYF. DNA for the CDR3: TGCAGCGTCCCCCGGTACCAAGAGACCCAGTACTTC.

This clone was found once. The chain has TRBV28 and TRBJ1-2; 8 bases are shared with TRBD1. With 2 bases clipped from V and 8 bases from J, the junction kept 13 bases outside the gene matches. CDR1 is MDHEN, CDR2 SYDVKM, per germline. This CDR3 has 16 residues. The CDR3 nucleotides read TGTGCCAGCAGTTTAGGGACAGGCACCTCTCAGGGGGGCTACACCTTC. This gives the protein CASSLGTGTSQGGYTF.